This T cell receptor beta chain emerged from a study of T cell changes during pregnancy in multiple sclerosis. The data were produced by immunoSEQ multiplex PCR, yet TCRdb's version contains in-frame clones alone and is incomplete. The table records more than 80,000 clones, 91% of them present only once. This CDR3 spans 13 amino acids. The germline V and J ends were trimmed by 3 bases and 4 bases, with 12 bases remaining between them. CDR1 and CDR2 from the germline V gene are GTSNPN and SVGIG (reference sequence). The chain employs TRBV30 and TRBJ1-2, with D perhaps TRBD1 (6 bases). The sequencing used peripheral blood, collected before pregnancy. This clonotype was obtained from a female donor with multiple sclerosis, enrolled in a pregnancy study. CDR3 sequence: CAWRVTGLYGYTF. Here the CDR3 DNA reads TGTGCCTGGAGGGTGACAGGCCTCTATGGCTACACCTTC. Full variable domain (remainder filled in from reference TRBV30 and TRBJ1-2): SQTIHQWPATLVQPVGSPLSLECTVEGTSNPNLYWYRQAAGRGLQLLFYSVGIGQISSEVPQNLSASRPQDRQFILSSKKLLLSDSGFYLCAWRVTGLYGYTFGSGTRLTVV.